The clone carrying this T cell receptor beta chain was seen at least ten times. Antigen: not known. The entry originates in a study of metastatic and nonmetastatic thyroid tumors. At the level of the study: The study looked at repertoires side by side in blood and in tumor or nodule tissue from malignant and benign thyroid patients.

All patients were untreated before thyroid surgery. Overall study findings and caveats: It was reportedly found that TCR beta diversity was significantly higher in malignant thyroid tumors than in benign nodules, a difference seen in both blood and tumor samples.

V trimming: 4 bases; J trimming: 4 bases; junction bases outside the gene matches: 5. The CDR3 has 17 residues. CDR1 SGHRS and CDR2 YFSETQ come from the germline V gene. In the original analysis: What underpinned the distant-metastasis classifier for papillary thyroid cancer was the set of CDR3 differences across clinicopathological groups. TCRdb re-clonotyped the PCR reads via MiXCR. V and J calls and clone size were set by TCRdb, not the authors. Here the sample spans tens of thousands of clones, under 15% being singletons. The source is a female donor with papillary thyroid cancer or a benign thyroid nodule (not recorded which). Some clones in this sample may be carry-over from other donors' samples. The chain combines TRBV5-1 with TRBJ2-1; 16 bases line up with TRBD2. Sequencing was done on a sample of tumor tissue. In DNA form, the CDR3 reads TGCGCCAGCAGCGGGGGACTAGCGGGAGGGTGGTACAATGAGCAGTTCTTC. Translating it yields CASSGGLAGGWYNEQFF.